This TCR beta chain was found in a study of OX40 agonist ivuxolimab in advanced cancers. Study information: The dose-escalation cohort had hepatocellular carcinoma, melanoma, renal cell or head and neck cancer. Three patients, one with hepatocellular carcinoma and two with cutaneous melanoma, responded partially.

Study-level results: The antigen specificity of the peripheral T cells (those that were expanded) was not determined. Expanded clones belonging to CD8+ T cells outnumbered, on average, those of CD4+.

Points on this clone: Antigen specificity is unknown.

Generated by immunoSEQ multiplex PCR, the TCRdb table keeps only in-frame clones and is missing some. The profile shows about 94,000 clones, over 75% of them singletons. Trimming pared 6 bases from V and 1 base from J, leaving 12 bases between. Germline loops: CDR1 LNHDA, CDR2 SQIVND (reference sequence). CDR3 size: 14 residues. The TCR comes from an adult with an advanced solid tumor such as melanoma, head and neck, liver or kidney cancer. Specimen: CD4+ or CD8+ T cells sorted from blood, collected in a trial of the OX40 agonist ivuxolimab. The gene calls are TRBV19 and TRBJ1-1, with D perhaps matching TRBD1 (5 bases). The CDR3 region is CASSPVGGNTEAFF. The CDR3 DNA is TGTGCCAGTAGCCCCGTGGGGGGGAACACTGAAGCTTTCTTT.